A selection of T cell receptor beta chains follows, all from one sample in a study of T cell responses to AZD1222 COVID-19 vaccine. Here immunoSEQ multiplex PCR was the method, and the copy in TCRdb shows in-frame clones only, minus some. This table has around 120,000 clones, more than 85% appearing once. This specimen was peripheral blood, taken on day 0 of AZD1222 vaccination. The receptors shown here come from an adult in good health. CDR3s include the opening cysteine and the closing phenylalanine or tryptophan. A D gene is named only where the DNA matches it firmly. The size of a clone is reported for some rows only, either as once, few or many, or as a class for expanded clones.

TRBD2,NA,TRBV7-8,TRBJ2-7,CASSPRLAGGIYEQYF,TGTGCCAGCAGCCCCCGGCTAGCGGGGGGTATCTACGAGCAGTACTTC
NA,NA,TRBV5-1,TRBJ1-2,CASSRDYYGYTF,TGCGCCAGCAGCCGGGACTATTATGGCTACACCTTC
NA,NA,TRBV7-9,TRBJ1-2,CASSSYDNAVGYGYTF,TGTGCCAGCAGCTCCTACGACAACGCTGTAGGCTATGGCTACACCTTC
NA,NA,TRBV5-4,TRBJ2-1,CASSSEGLAGYNEQFF,TGTGCCAGCAGCTCCGAGGGGCTAGCTGGATACAATGAGCAGTTCTTC
NA,NA,TRBV5-1,TRBJ2-5,CASSLVGETQYF,TGCGCCAGCAGCTTGGTCGGGGAGACCCAGTACTTC
NA,once,TRBV6-5,TRBJ1-3,CASRTGLGGNTIYF,TGTGCCAGCCGAACAGGGTTAGGTGGAAACACCATATATTTT
TRBD2,NA,TRBV3-1/TRBV3-2,TRBJ2-7,CASSQRTSPYEQYF,TGTGCCAGCAGCCAAAGGACTAGCCCCTACGAGCAGTACTTC
NA,NA,TRBV27,TRBJ1-2,CASRKIDTAYGYTF,TGTGCCAGCAGGAAAATTGACACGGCCTATGGCTACACCTTC
NA,NA,TRBV6-6,TRBJ2-7,CASSMTGNYEQYF,TGTGCCAGCAGCATGACAGGAAACTACGAGCAGTACTTC
TRBD1,NA,TRBV5-8,TRBJ2-5,CASSYQLLGQNQETQYF,TGTGCCAGCAGCTACCAGTTGCTGGGACAGAACCAAGAGACCCAGTACTTC
NA,NA,TRBV28,TRBJ2-7,CASSSPNREVAYEQYF,TGTGCCAGCAGTAGCCCGAACAGGGAGGTCGCCTACGAGCAGTACTTC
NA,NA,TRBV19,TRBJ1-3,CASRPTGSSGNTIYF,TGTGCCAGTAGGCCTACAGGCTCCTCTGGAAACACCATATATTTT
NA,NA,TRBV7-2,TRBJ1-1,CASSLVDRNDEAFF,TGTGCCAGCAGCTTAGTCGACAGGAATGATGAAGCTTTCTTT
NA,NA,TRBV11-2,TRBJ1-1,CASSPSGSLNTEAFF,TGTGCCAGCAGCCCTAGCGGCAGCTTGAACACTGAAGCTTTCTTT
NA,NA,TRBV29-1,TRBJ2-1,CSVDRPRLGEGNEQFF,TGCAGCGTTGACCGACCTCGACTAGGAGAGGGCAATGAGCAGTTCTTC
TRBD2,NA,TRBV18,TRBJ2-3,CASSPQAGSTDTQYF,TGTGCCAGCTCACCCCAAGCGGGGAGCACAGATACGCAGTATTTT
NA,NA,TRBV7-6,TRBJ2-2,CASSSLAAPNTGELFF,TGTGCCAGCAGCTCCTTGGCCGCTCCGAACACCGGGGAGCTGTTTTTT
NA,few,TRBV28,TRBJ2-1,CASRRSLYNEQFF,TGTGCCAGCAGAAGAAGTCTCTACAATGAGCAGTTCTTC
TRBD1,few,TRBV18,TRBJ2-7,CASSPTGQGPSGEQYF,TGTGCCAGCTCACCCACCGGACAGGGGCCAAGTGGCGAGCAGTACTTC
TRBD1,NA,TRBV2,TRBJ2-7,CASNRDRVDEQYF,TGTGCCAGCAATCGGGACAGGGTGGACGAGCAGTACTTC
TRBD2,NA,TRBV11-3,TRBJ2-7,CASSLTGWLAGGYSYEQYF,TGTGCCAGCAGCCTAACGGGTTGGCTAGCGGGAGGGTACTCCTACGAGCAGTACTTC
NA,NA,TRBV18,TRBJ1-4,CASSPQYLNEKLFF,TGTGCCAGCTCACCACAGTACCTTAATGAAAAACTGTTTTTT
NA,NA,TRBV30,TRBJ1-5,CAWGGRGNQPQHF,TGTGCCTGGGGGGGGAGGGGCAATCAGCCCCAGCATTTT
NA,NA,TRBV24-1,TRBJ1-2,CATSEGYYGYTF,TGTGCCACCAGTGAGGGGTACTATGGCTACACCTTC
NA,NA,TRBV5-1,TRBJ2-3,CASSLRQVTDTQYF,TGCGCCAGCAGCTTGAGACAGGTCACAGATACGCAGTATTTT
NA,NA,TRBV15,TRBJ1-3,CATSRDRGSGNTIYF,TGTGCCACCAGCAGAGACAGGGGCTCTGGAAACACCATATATTTT
NA,NA,TRBV7-2,TRBJ2-1,CASSPFPQGRGEVDEQFF,TGTGCCAGCAGCCCGTTCCCACAGGGGAGGGGCGAGGTGGATGAGCAGTTCTTC
NA,NA,TRBV30,TRBJ1-5,CASQDGSNQPQHF,TGTGCCTCCCAAGACGGGAGCAATCAGCCCCAGCATTTT
TRBD2,NA,TRBV15,TRBJ2-7,CATSRDRLAGVGLYF,TGTGCCACCAGCAGAGATCGACTAGCGGGAGTGGGACTGTACTTC
TRBD1,NA,TRBV7-3,TRBJ1-2,CASSFGTGGENGYTF,TGTGCCAGCAGCTTTGGGACAGGGGGCGAAAATGGCTACACCTTC
NA,NA,TRBV28,TRBJ2-1,CASSLSGRSYNEQFF,TGTGCCAGCAGTCTTAGCGGACGCTCCTACAATGAGCAGTTCTTC
NA,NA,TRBV7-6,TRBJ1-5,CASSPTGNQPQHF,TGTGCCAGCAGCCCAACAGGGAATCAGCCCCAGCATTTT
TRBD1,NA,TRBV6-1,TRBJ2-4,CASSEDERQGLAKNIQYF,TGTGCCAGCAGTGAAGATGAGAGACAGGGTCTAGCCAAAAACATTCAGTACTTC
TRBD2,few,TRBV19,TRBJ2-2,CASSYGSGRLYTGELFF,TGTGCCAGTAGTTACGGTAGCGGGAGGCTTTACACCGGGGAGCTGTTTTTT
TRBD2,once,TRBV4-2,TRBJ2-7,CASSQEGTSGSYEQYF,TGTGCCAGCAGCCAAGAGGGGACTAGCGGTTCCTACGAGCAGTACTTC
NA,NA,TRBV6-4,TRBJ1-1,CASKRGTEAFF,TGTGCCAGCAAACGAGGGACTGAAGCTTTCTTT
NA,NA,TRBV7-9,TRBJ1-3,CASCWGSGARDTIYF,TGTGCCAGCTGCTGGGGATCGGGAGCTCGGGACACCATATATTTT
NA,NA,TRBV30,TRBJ1-2,CAWSGLVGFYGYTF,TGTGCCTGGAGCGGTCTCGTGGGGTTCTATGGCTACACCTTC
NA,NA,TRBV28,TRBJ2-4,CASSLRAALNIQYF,TGTGCCAGCAGTTTAAGGGCAGCCTTAAACATTCAGTACTTC
NA,NA,TRBV15,TRBJ1-4,CATSRDRANEKLFF,TGTGCCACCAGCAGAGACAGGGCGAATGAAAAACTGTTTTTT
TRBD1,NA,TRBV7-8,TRBJ2-6,CASSRGGRGRSGANVLTF,TGTGCCAGCAGCCGAGGCGGCAGGGGGCGGTCTGGGGCCAACGTCCTGACTTTC
NA,once,TRBV28,TRBJ2-7,CASSLRRDGSEQYF,TGTGCCAGCAGTTTAAGGCGGGACGGGTCCGAGCAGTACTTC
TRBD2,NA,TRBV2,TRBJ2-5,CASSEVRWEGTLAETQYF,TGTGCCAGCAGTGAAGTTCGCTGGGAGGGGACCCTTGCGGAGACCCAGTACTTC
NA,NA,TRBV19,TRBJ2-7,CASSIASELAYEQYF,TGTGCCAGTAGTATAGCCTCCGAGTTAGCCTACGAGCAGTACTTC
NA,NA,TRBV29-1,TRBJ1-1,CSVEGSAGATEAFF,TGCAGCGTTGAAGGATCGGCGGGGGCGACTGAAGCTTTCTTT
TRBD1,NA,TRBV5-6,TRBJ1-2,CASSSETGGGNYGYTF,TGTGCCAGCAGCTCCGAAACAGGGGGCGGTAACTATGGCTACACCTTC
TRBD1,NA,TRBV5-8,TRBJ1-2,CASRDRAYGYTF,TGTGCCAGCAGGGACAGGGCCTATGGCTACACCTTC
NA,NA,TRBV4-2,TRBJ1-3,CASSLSYRSSGNTIYF,TGTGCCAGCAGCCTTTCCTACAGGAGCTCTGGAAACACCATATATTTT
NA,NA,TRBV5-6,TRBJ2-7,CASSLGPTRNEQYF,TGTGCCAGCAGCTTGGGCCCGACTAGGAACGAGCAGTACTTC
NA,NA,TRBV4-2,TRBJ2-2,CAGPEFGGELFF,TGTGCCGGCCCTGAATTCGGCGGGGAGCTGTTTTTT
NA,NA,TRBV4-1,TRBJ1-2,CASSPTEASNYGYTF,TGCGCCAGCAGCCCAACGGAGGCCAGTAACTATGGCTACACCTTC
TRBD2,NA,TRBV11-3,TRBJ2-3,CASSLDGGGNGTDTQYF,TGTGCCAGCAGCTTAGATGGGGGGGGTAATGGCACAGATACGCAGTATTTT
TRBD2,NA,TRBV13,TRBJ2-1,CASSLLAGGVSEQFF,TGTGCCAGCAGCTTACTAGCGGGGGGTGTAAGTGAGCAGTTCTTC
NA,once,TRBV7-3,TRBJ1-1,CASSLLRAHNAEAFF,TGTGCCAGCAGCTTACTGAGGGCCCATAATGCTGAAGCTTTCTTT
TRBD2,NA,TRBV11-2,TRBJ2-7,CASSLDTGLAEIKYEQYF,TGTGCCAGCAGCTTAGATACCGGACTAGCGGAGATAAAGTACGAGCAGTACTTC
NA,NA,TRBV2,TRBJ1-3,CASRPSVNSGNTIYF,TGTGCCAGCAGGCCCTCAGTCAACTCTGGAAACACCATATATTTT